The 7 T cell receptor beta chains presented below share a single source sample, sequenced in a study of cytomegalovirus exposure and HLA in healthy donors. Profiled with immunoSEQ multiplex PCR; TCRdb holds only in-frame clones, not every one. The table has some 340,000 clones, about 90% seen once. The sequenced sample was PBMCs. Receptor source: a woman under 40 in good health and CMV-seropositive.

The CDR3 reads CASRGLAGNSFYEQYF. In DNA form, the CDR3 reads TGTGCCAGCAGAGGACTAGCGGGCAACTCTTTCTACGAGCAGTACTTC. This chain links TRBV27 with TRBJ2-7, with TRBD2 identical over 11 bases. Germline CDR1 and CDR2: MNHEY and SMNVEV (reference sequence). Unmatched junction bases numbered 10, after V lost 6 bases and J lost 3 bases. The CDR3 spans 16 residues.

This clone was seen a single time. The genes are TRBV7-7 and TRBJ2-7, with 9 bases fitting TRBD1. From germline, CDR1 is SSHAT and CDR2 FNYEAQ (reference sequence). The CDR3 covers 14 residues. V trimming: 5 bases; J trimming: 3 bases; junction bases outside the gene matches: 5. The CDR3 loop reads CASSPGTGFYEQYF. Here the CDR3 DNA reads TGTGCCAGCAGCCCCGGGACAGGGTTCTACGAGCAGTACTTC.

V usage is TRBV9 and J usage is TRBJ2-7; 10 nucleotides align to TRBD2. J gave up 2 bases and V 0 bases, and 2 bases lay outside the gene matches. Germline-derived CDR1 and CDR2 are SGDLS and YYNGEE. This CDR3 region has 15 residues. CDR3 protein: CASSVGSGGTYEQYF. CDR3 nucleotide sequence: TGTGCCAGCAGCGTAGGTAGCGGGGGGACCTACGAGCAGTACTTC.

This clone has just one count. This rearrangement joins TRBV7-2 to TRBJ1-5; D not resolved. V lost 3 bases, J lost 11 bases, and 11 bases lay in between. Germline CDR1 reads SGHTA; CDR2 reads FQGNSA. The CDR3 extends over 12 amino acids. The CDR3 here is CASSFRSGAQHF. The CDR3 coding sequence is TGTGCCAGCAGCTTCCGTAGCGGAGCCCAGCATTTT.

The chain recombines TRBV13 with TRBJ2-1; D is possibly TRBD1 or TRBD2 (7 bases each). The CDR3 is 16 residues long. Trimming shortened V by 6 bases and J by 0 bases, and 15 bases separated the two germline ends. CDR1 PRHDT and CDR2 FYEKMQ come from the germline V gene (reference sequence). The CDR3 DNA follows: TGTGCCAGCAGACAGGGAGGGGGCGCCTCCTACAATGAGCAGTTCTTC. Protein: CASRQGGGASYNEQFF. Filled out from reference TRBV13 and TRBJ2-1, the complete variable domain reads AAGVIQSPRHLIKEKRETATLKCYPIPRHDTVYWYQQGPGQDPQFLISFYEKMQSDKGSIPDRFSAQQFSDYHSELNMSSLELGDSALYFCASRQGGGASYNEQFFGPGTRLTVL.

This chain joins TRBV10-3 and TRBJ1-1; no reliable D call. This CDR3 contains 19 residues. The V end lost 1 base, the J end lost 5 bases, and 26 bases lay between the germline ends. Germline loops: CDR1 ENHRY, CDR2 SYGVKD. CDR3 region: CAISEFGRGGNHRGTEAFF. The CDR3 coding sequence is TGTGCCATCAGTGAGTTCGGGAGAGGCGGGAACCACAGAGGGACTGAAGCTTTCTTT.

The CDR3 region is CASRRYYEQYF. Here the CDR3 DNA reads TGTGCCAGCAGGAGATACTACGAGCAGTACTTC. The rearrangement uses TRBV28 and TRBJ2-7; D is unresolved. V gave up 6 bases and J gave up 3 bases, with 6 bases separating them. The CDR3 loop spans 11 amino acids. From germline, CDR1 is MDHEN and CDR2 SYDVKM.